These 11 T cell receptor beta chains originate from one sample sequenced in a study of technical replicates of blood from a few donors. The data were produced by immunoSEQ multiplex PCR, yet TCRdb's version contains in-frame clones alone and is incomplete. The sample includes about 90,000 clones, around 94% seen only once; the top ten take 0.25%. Sequencing was carried out using T cells isolated from PBMCs. These receptors were collected from a human donor in good health.

The chain uses TRBV7-8 and TRBJ1-4; 9 nucleotides agree with TRBD1. The junction had 13 bases not matched to a gene; V was cut back by 5 bases and J by 0 bases. The CDR3 is 19 amino acids. Germline V gene data show CDR1 as SGHVS and CDR2 as FQNEAQ. The CDR3: CASSRYGTGTSSTNEKLFF. The DNA for the CDR3 is TGTGCCAGCAGCCGATATGGGACAGGGACATCCTCAACTAATGAAAAACTGTTTTTT. Complete variable domain (other parts from reference TRBV7-8 and TRBJ1-4): GAGVSQSPRYKVAKRGQDVALRCDPISGHVSLFWYQQALGQGPEFLTYFQNEAQLDKSGLPSDRFFAERPEGSVSTLKIQRTQQEDSAVYLCASSRYGTGTSSTNEKLFFGSGTQLSVL.

The rearrangement joins TRBV4-1 to TRBJ1-1; no definite D call. Per germline, CDR1 MGHRA and CDR2 YSYEKL. The V end was cut by 1 base, the J end by 0 bases, with 15 bases between. The CDR3 covers 17 residues. CDR3: CASSQVPEGRLNTEAFF. The CDR3 coding sequence is TGCGCCAGCAGCCAAGTCCCGGAGGGCAGGCTGAACACTGAAGCTTTCTTT.

This clone showed up just once. The V and J genes are TRBV11-1 and TRBJ1-6; D is unclear. Germline CDR1 reads SGHAT; CDR2 reads FQDESV (reference sequence). Trimming took 5 bases from V and 10 from J, leaving 15 bases between them. CDR3 length: 14 amino acids. For the CDR3, the DNA is TGTGCCAGCAGCCCCCCGTTAGCGGGGTCACCCCTCCACTTT. Encoded protein: CASSPPLAGSPLHF.

V usage is TRBV10-1 and J usage is TRBJ2-5; 9 positions agree with TRBD2. Germline V gives CDR1 WNHNN, CDR2 SYGVQD (reference sequence). The trim removed 5 bases at V and 5 bases at J, leaving 6 bases unmatched. The CDR3 is made up of 14 amino acids. In nucleotides, the CDR3 is TGCGCCAGCAGTCAGCGGGAGGCCGGGGAGACCCAGTACTTC. The encoded protein is CASSQREAGETQYF.

The genes are TRBV30 and TRBJ1-2; TRBD1 matches at 8 bases. The CDR3 is 14 amino acids. Germline loops: CDR1 GTSNPN, CDR2 SVGIG (reference sequence). V shed 0 bases and J 8 bases; nucleotides not matched to a gene: 8. The CDR3 nucleotides are TGTGCCTGGAGTGTTTCAGGGGGCTTCCAGGGCTACACCTTC. Protein sequence: CAWSVSGGFQGYTF.

V usage is TRBV7-9 and J usage is TRBJ2-7; tentative D call: TRBD2 (5 bases). The V gene lost 4 bases and the J gene lost 3 bases, with 13 bases spanning the gap. The CDR3 is made up of 14 amino acids. The germline CDR1 and CDR2 sequences are SEHNR and FQNEAQ (reference sequence). The DNA for the CDR3 is TGTGCCAGCAGCTATGACTATAACGACTACGAGCAGTACTTC. Protein sequence: CASSYDYNDYEQYF.

The V gene is TRBV6-1, the J gene TRBJ2-7, with a weak D call TRBD2 (5 bases). The germline CDR1 and CDR2 sequences are MNHNS and SASEGT. The CDR3 has 12 amino acids. V dropped 2 bases and J dropped 4 bases, with 6 bases sitting between them. The CDR3 DNA is TGTGCCAGCAGTGAAACGGGATACGAGCAGTACTTC. Protein: CASSETGYEQYF.

The chain combines TRBV27 with TRBJ2-1; 8 bases map to TRBD2. V was pared by 0 bases and J by 7 bases, with 8 bases of the junction left unmatched. CDR1 MNHEY and CDR2 SMNVEV come from the germline V gene (reference sequence). The CDR3 has 16 residues. The CDR3 loop reads CASSLSLSGAWNEQFF. In DNA form, the CDR3 reads TGTGCCAGCAGTTTATCCCTTAGCGGGGCCTGGAATGAGCAGTTCTTC.

This clone was observed once. This rearrangement joins TRBV6-5 to TRBJ2-1; 9 bases map to TRBD1. The CDR3 consists of 14 residues. Germline loops: CDR1 MNHEY, CDR2 SVGAGI. Trimming took 6 bases from V and 1 from J; bases not matched to a gene: 1. CDR3 sequence (DNA): TGTGCCAGCAGGACAGGGGGTTCCTACAATGAGCAGTTCTTC. Its protein is CASRTGGSYNEQFF.

V usage is TRBV6-5 and J usage is TRBJ2-3; tentative D call: TRBD1 (6 bases). Germline CDR1 reads MNHEY; CDR2 reads SVGAGI. The CDR3 totals 13 residues. Between the trimmed V and J ends, which lost 1 base and 7 bases, there was a span of 9 bases. The chain's CDR3 is CASSYFRGNTQYF. In DNA, the CDR3 is TGTGCCAGCAGTTACTTCAGGGGAAATACGCAGTATTTT.

The rearrangement joins TRBV7-2 to TRBJ2-2; D perhaps matches TRBD2 (6 bases). The CDR3 has 18 amino acids. Germline CDR1 reads SGHTA; CDR2 reads FQGNSA. Trimming took off 5 bases at V and 1 base at J, with 20 bases between the two ends. The CDR3 sequence: CASSLKGTSGLNTGELFF. CDR3 nucleotides: TGTGCCAGCAGCCTTAAAGGGACGAGCGGGTTGAACACCGGGGAGCTGTTTTTT. Variable domain in full (rest from reference TRBV7-2 and TRBJ2-2): GAGVSQSPSNKVTEKGKDVELRCDPISGHTALYWYRQSLGQGLEFLIYFQGNSAPDKSGLPSDRFSAERTGGSVSTLTIQRTQQEDSAVYLCASSLKGTSGLNTGELFFGEGSRLTVL.